The 2 T cell receptor beta chains below were found in one sample sequenced in a study of shared clonotypes between healthy human individuals. Repertoires were generated with immunoSEQ multiplex PCR, while TCRdb's copy carries only in-frame clones and drops some. The sample lists over a million clones; approximately 80% were seen once. Source material: memory CD4+ T cells from PBMCs. Specified subset: CD45RA-negative fraction. The source of these receptors is a man between 18 and 35 years old in good health. Some clones in this sample may be carry-over from other donors' samples.

V is TRBV11-2 and J is TRBJ2-2; possible D gene TRBD2, 5 bases. Trimming removed 1 base at V and 6 bases at J, with 9 bases between. CDR1 SGHAT and CDR2 FQNNGV come from the germline V gene. The CDR3 is made up of 14 amino acids. CDR3 region: CASSLAGIAGELFF. The CDR3 bases are TGTGCCAGCAGCTTAGCGGGGATAGCCGGGGAGCTGTTTTTT.

The chain couples TRBV10-3 to TRBJ2-2, with 9 bases that match TRBD1. The CDR3 covers 15 residues. Germline CDR1 reads ENHRY; CDR2 reads SYGVKD. J lost 4 bases, V lost 6 bases, and 6 bases had no gene match. The CDR3 region is CAISDRGVATGELFF. CDR3 DNA sequence: TGTGCCATCAGCGACAGGGGGGTTGCCACCGGGGAGCTGTTTTTT.